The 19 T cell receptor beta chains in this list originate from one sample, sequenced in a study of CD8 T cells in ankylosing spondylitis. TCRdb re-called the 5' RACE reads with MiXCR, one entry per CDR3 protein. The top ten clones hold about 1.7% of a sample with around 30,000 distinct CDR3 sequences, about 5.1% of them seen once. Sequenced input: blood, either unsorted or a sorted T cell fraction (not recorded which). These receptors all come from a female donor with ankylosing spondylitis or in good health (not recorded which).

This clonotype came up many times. The CDR3 sequence is CASSVGPGGYEQYF. The CDR3, as DNA: TGTGCCAGCAGCGTGGGCCCAGGTGGCTACGAGCAGTACTTC. The J gene is TRBJ2-7, the V gene TRBV9; D call uncertain. Per germline, CDR1 SGDLS and CDR2 YYNGEE. Trimming cost V 2 bases and J 3 bases, with 12 bases left between them. The CDR3 is 14 residues long.

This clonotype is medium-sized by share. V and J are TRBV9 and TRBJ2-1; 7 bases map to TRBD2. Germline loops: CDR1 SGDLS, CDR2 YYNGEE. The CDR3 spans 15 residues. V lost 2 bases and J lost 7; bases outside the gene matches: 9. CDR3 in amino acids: CASSVDGGSWNEQFF. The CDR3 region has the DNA TGTGCCAGCAGCGTGGATGGCGGGAGTTGGAATGAGCAGTTCTTC.

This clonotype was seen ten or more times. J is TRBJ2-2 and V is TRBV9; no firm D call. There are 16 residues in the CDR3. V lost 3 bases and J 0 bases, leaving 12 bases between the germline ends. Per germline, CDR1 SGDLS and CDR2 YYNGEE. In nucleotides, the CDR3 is TGTGCCAGCAGCGCCCGCAGCCCTGCGAACACCGGGGAGCTGTTTTTT. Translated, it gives CASSARSPANTGELFF.

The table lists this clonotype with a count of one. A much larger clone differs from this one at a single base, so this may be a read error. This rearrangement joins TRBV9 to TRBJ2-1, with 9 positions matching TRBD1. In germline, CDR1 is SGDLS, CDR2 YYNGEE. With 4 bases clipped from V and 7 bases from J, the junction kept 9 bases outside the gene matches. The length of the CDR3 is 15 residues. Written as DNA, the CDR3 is TGTGCCAGCAGCAGACGACAGGGGGGCGGGAATGAGCAGTTCTTC. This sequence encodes CASSRRQGGGNEQFF.

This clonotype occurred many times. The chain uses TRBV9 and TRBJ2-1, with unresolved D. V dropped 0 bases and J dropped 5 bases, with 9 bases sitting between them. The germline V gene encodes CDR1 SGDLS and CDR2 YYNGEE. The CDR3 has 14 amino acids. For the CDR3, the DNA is TGTGCCAGCAGCGTAGACCACGGCAACAATGAGCAGTTCTTC. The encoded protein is CASSVDHGNNEQFF.

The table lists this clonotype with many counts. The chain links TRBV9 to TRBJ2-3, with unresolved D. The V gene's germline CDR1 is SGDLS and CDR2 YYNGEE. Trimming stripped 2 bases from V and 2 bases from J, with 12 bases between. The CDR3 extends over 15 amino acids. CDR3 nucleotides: TGTGCCAGCAGCGTTGGGTCATCAAACACAGATACGCAGTATTTT. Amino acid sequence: CASSVGSSNTDTQYF.

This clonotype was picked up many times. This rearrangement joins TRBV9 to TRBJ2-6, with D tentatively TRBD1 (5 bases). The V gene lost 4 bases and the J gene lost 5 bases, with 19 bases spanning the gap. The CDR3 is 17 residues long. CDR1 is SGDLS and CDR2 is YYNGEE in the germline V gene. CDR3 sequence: CASSPKTGPLWANVLTF. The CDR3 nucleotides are TGTGCCAGCAGCCCTAAAACAGGACCGCTCTGGGCCAACGTCCTGACTTTC. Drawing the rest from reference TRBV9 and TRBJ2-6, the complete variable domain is DSGVTQTPKHLITATGQRVTLRCSPRSGDLSVYWYQQSLDQGLQFLIQYYNGEERAKGNILERFSAQQFPDLHSELNLSSLELGDSALYFCASSPKTGPLWANVLTFGAGSRLTVL.

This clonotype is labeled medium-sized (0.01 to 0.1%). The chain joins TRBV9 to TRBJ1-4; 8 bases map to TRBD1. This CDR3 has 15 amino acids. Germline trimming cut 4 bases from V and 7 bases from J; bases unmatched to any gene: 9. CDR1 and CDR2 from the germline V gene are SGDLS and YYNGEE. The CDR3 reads CASSPRLGQGEKLFF. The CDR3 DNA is TGTGCCAGCAGCCCCCGCCTAGGACAGGGTGAAAAACTGTTTTTT.

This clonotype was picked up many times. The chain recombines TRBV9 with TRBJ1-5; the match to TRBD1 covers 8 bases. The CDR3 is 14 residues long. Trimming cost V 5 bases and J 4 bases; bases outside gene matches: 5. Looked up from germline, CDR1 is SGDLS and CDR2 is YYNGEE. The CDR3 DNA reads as TGTGCCAGCAGTCGTGACAGGGGTAATCAGCCCCAGCATTTT. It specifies CASSRDRGNQPQHF.

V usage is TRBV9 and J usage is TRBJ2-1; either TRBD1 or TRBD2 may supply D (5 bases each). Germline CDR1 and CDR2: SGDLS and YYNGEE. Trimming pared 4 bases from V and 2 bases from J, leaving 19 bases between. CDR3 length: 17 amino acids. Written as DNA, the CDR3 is TGTGCCAGCAGCATTTACCGGGACCCCTTCGCCTACAATGAGCAGTTCTTC. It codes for CASSIYRDPFAYNEQFF.

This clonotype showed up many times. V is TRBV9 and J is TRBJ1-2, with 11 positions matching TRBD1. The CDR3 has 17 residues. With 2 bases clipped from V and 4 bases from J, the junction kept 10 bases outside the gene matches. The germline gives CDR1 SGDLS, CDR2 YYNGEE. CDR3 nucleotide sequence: TGTGCCAGCAGCGTCGGACAGGGGGCCGAAAGTACCTATGGCTACACCTTC. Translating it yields CASSVGQGAESTYGYTF.

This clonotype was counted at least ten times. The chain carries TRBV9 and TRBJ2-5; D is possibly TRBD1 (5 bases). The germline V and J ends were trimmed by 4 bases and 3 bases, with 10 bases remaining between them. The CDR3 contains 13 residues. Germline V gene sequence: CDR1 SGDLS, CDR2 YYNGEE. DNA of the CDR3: TGTGCCAGCAGCCCACGACAGAAAGAGACCCAGTACTTC. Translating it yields CASSPRQKETQYF.

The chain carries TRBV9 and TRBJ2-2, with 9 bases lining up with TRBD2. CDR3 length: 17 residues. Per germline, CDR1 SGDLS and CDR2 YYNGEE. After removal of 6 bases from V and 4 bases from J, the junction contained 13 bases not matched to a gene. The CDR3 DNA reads TGTGCCAGCACCCCGACTAGCGGAACGGCGGGCACCGGGGAGCTGTTTTTT. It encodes CASTPTSGTAGTGELFF.

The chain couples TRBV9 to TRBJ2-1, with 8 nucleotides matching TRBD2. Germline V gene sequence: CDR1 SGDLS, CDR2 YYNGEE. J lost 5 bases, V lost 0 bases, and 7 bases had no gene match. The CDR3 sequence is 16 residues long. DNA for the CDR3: TGTGCCAGCAGCGTAGGTGCGGGGGGCTGGGACAATGAGCAGTTCTTC. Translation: CASSVGAGGWDNEQFF.

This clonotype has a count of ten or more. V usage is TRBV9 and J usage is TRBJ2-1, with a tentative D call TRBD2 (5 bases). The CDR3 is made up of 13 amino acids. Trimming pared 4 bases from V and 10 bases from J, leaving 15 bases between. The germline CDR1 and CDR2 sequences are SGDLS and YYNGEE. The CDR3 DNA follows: TGTGCCAGCAGCTCCACGGAGCGGAACGAGCAGTTCTTC. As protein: CASSSTERNEQFF. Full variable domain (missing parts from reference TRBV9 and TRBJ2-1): DSGVTQTPKHLITATGQRVTLRCSPRSGDLSVYWYQQSLDQGLQFLIQYYNGEERAKGNILERFSAQQFPDLHSELNLSSLELGDSALYFCASSSTERNEQFFGPGTRLTVL.

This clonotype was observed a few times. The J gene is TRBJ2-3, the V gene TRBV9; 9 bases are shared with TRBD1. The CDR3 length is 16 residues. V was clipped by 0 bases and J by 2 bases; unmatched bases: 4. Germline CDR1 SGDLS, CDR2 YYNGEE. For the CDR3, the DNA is TGTGCCAGCAGCGTAGGGGGGACAGGGAACACAGATACGCAGTATTTT. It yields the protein CASSVGGTGNTDTQYF.

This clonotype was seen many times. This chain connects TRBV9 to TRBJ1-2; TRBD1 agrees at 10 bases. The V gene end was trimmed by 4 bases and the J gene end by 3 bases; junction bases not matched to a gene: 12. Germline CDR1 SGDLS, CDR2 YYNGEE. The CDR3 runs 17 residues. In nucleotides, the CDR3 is TGTGCCAGCAGCTTGTCCCGGGACAGGGGTGACTACTATGGCTACACCTTC. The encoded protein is CASSLSRDRGDYYGYTF. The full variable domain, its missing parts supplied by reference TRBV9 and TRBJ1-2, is DSGVTQTPKHLITATGQRVTLRCSPRSGDLSVYWYQQSLDQGLQFLIQYYNGEERAKGNILERFSAQQFPDLHSELNLSSLELGDSALYFCASSLSRDRGDYYGYTFGSGTRLTVV.

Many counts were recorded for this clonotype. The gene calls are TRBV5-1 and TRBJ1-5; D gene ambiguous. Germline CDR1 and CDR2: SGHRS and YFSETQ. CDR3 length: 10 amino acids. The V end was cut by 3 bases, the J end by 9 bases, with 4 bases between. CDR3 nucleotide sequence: TGCGCCAGCAGCTCGTCGCCCCAGCATTTT. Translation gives CASSSSPQHF.

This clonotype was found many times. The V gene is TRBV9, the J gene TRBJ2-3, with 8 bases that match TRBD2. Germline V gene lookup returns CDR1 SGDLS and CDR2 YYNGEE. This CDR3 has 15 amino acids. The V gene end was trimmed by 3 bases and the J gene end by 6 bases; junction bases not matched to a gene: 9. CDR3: CASSASGGQGDTQYF. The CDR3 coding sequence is TGTGCCAGCAGCGCGAGCGGGGGCCAGGGGGATACGCAGTATTTT.